This T cell receptor (beta chain) is drawn from a study of blood T cell repertoires in COVID-19. Germline V gives CDR1 SGHNT, CDR2 YENEEA. The V gene lost 1 base and the J gene lost 1 base, with 8 bases spanning the gap. The CDR3 runs to 15 residues. Assay: immunoSEQ multiplex PCR; the TCRdb copy retains only in-frame clones and omits some. The table shows approximately 210,000 clones, with almost 85% occurring only once. Living in 24 US areas, the participants were between about 18 and 90 years of age. Clinical history reported by participants formed the basis on which cohorts were assigned. Cohort 3 recovery required two negative PCRs, clearance, or symptom resolution.

Sequencing was carried out using PBMCs or T cells enriched from blood (not recorded which). This clonotype was obtained from a man aged 40-55 years who had recovered from COVID-19. The chain recombines TRBV11-3 with TRBJ2-4, with D perhaps TRBD1 (5 bases). The CDR3: CASSLGGAAKNIQYF. The CDR3 DNA sequence: TGTGCCAGCAGCTTAGGTGGGGCGGCCAAAAACATTCAGTACTTC.